Listed here are 11 T cell receptor beta chains from one sample, sequenced in a study of T-cell memory formation after mild COVID-19. TCRdb re-analysed the 5' RACE reads in MiXCR, keeping a single row per CDR3 protein. The table includes approximately 580,000 distinct CDR3 sequences, roughly 22% detected once. Sequencing used PBMCs or a T cell subset sorted from them (not recorded which). These receptor sequences come from an adult woman who had mild COVID-19 (a few samples of this study predate the infection). Cell type and time point are not known.

This clonotype has a handful of counts. The chain links TRBV3-1 to TRBJ1-5; D call uncertain. The CDR3 spans 19 residues. Germline V gives CDR1 LGHDT, CDR2 YNNKEL (reference sequence). The V gene lost 2 bases and the J gene lost 1 base, with 21 bases spanning the gap. DNA for the CDR3: TGTGCCAGCAGCCAATTCTCCGGGGTAGGGCTCGTGAGCAATCAGCCCCAGCATTTT. Its translation: CASSQFSGVGLVSNQPQHF. Together with reference TRBV3-1 and TRBJ1-5, the CDR3 gives the full variable domain: DTAVSQTPKYLVTQMGNDKSIKCEQNLGHDTMYWYKQDSKKFLKIMFSYNNKELIINETVPNRFSPKSPDKAHLNLHINSLELGDSAVYFCASSQFSGVGLVSNQPQHFGDGTRLSIL.

This clonotype was seen many times. This sequence joins TRBV20-1 and TRBJ1-5; 8 positions agree with TRBD1. The junction had 5 bases not matched to a gene; V was cut back by 5 bases and J by 2 bases. This CDR3 is 14 amino acids long. Germline values: CDR1 DFQATT, CDR2 SNEGSKA (reference sequence). CDR3 loop: CSARDRRGNQPQHF. CDR3 coding DNA: TGCAGTGCTCGGGACAGGAGAGGCAATCAGCCCCAGCATTTT.

On this clonotype itself: A junction end diverges from the germline sequence, so it may reflect a read error. The J gene is TRBJ2-7, the V gene TRBV5-1, with 9 positions matching TRBD2. CDR3 length: 17 amino acids. The germline gives CDR1 SGHRS, CDR2 YFSETQ. The CDR3 bases are TGCGCCAGCAGCTTGGTGGCGGGGGGGCGCAGGGACTACGAGAAGTACTTC. Translated: CASSLVAGGRRDYEKYF.

This clonotype occurred a few times. This chain links TRBV5-1 with TRBJ2-3, with TRBD2 identical over 7 bases. J lost 4 bases, V lost 1 base, and 12 bases had no gene match. Germline loops: CDR1 SGHRS, CDR2 YFSETQ. CDR3 size: 17 residues. CDR3 nucleotides: TGCGCCAGCAGCTTGTTTGGCGGGAGAGGGGAGTCAGATACGCAGTATTTT. It translates to CASSLFGGRGESDTQYF.

V is TRBV9 and J is TRBJ2-3, with 9 bases identical to TRBD2. With 1 base clipped from V and 1 base from J, the junction kept 10 bases outside the gene matches. The germline V gene encodes CDR1 SGDLS and CDR2 YYNGEE. The length of the CDR3 is 18 residues. CDR3 DNA: TGTGCCAGCAGCGTACAGGGTTGGGGGACTAGCCGCACAGATACGCAGTATTTT. Encoded protein: CASSVQGWGTSRTDTQYF.

This clonotype has more than one count but fewer than ten. The rearrangement uses TRBV5-1 and TRBJ1-6, with D tentatively TRBD1 (5 bases). The germline V gene has CDR1 SGHRS and CDR2 YFSETQ. Trimming shortened V by 3 bases and J by 6 bases, and 10 bases separated the two germline ends. CDR3 length: 14 residues. The CDR3 loop is CASSSGRTNSPLHF. CDR3 DNA: TGCGCCAGCAGCTCGGGACGGACTAATTCACCCCTCCACTTT. The complete variable domain, with remaining parts taken from reference TRBV5-1 and TRBJ1-6, reads KAGVTQTPRYLIKTRGQQVTLSCSPISGHRSVSWYQQTPGQGLQFLFEYFSETQRNKGNFPGRFSGRQFSNSRSEMNVSTLELGDSALYLCASSSGRTNSPLHFGNGTRLTVT.

This clonotype showed up just once. The junction does not match germline at one end; this may be a read error. V and J are TRBV18 and TRBJ2-5; D might be TRBD2 (5 bases). Per germline, CDR1 KGHSH and CDR2 LQKENI. The CDR3 totals 12 residues. The CDR3 loop reads CASSPLGETQCF. The CDR3 region has the DNA TGTGCCAGCTCACCACTGGGAGAGACCCAGTGCTTC.

The chain recombines TRBV5-1 with TRBJ1-3; D is uncertain. The germline CDR1 and CDR2 sequences are SGHRS and YFSETQ. V dropped 0 bases and J dropped 0 bases, with 10 bases sitting between them. The CDR3 has 16 residues. The CDR3 here is CASSLGGGRSGNTIYF. The CDR3 nucleotides read TGCGCCAGCAGCTTGGGGGGAGGACGCTCTGGAAACACCATATATTTT. The whole variable domain, filled in from reference TRBV5-1 and TRBJ1-3, reads KAGVTQTPRYLIKTRGQQVTLSCSPISGHRSVSWYQQTPGQGLQFLFEYFSETQRNKGNFPGRFSGRQFSNSRSEMNVSTLELGDSALYLCASSLGGGRSGNTIYFGEGSWLTVV.

Ten or more counts support this clonotype. The CDR3 DNA sequence: TGCGCCAGCAGCCAAGATTGGCTAGCGGGAGCCACAGATACGCAGTATTTT. Its protein is CASSQDWLAGATDTQYF. V is TRBV4-3 and J is TRBJ2-3, with TRBD2 matching over 10 bases. CDR3 length: 17 residues. Germline trimming cut 0 bases from V and 2 bases from J; bases unmatched to any gene: 5. Germline lookup yields CDR1 LGHNA and CDR2 YSLEER.

This clonotype was recorded at least ten times. This chain connects TRBV27 to TRBJ1-5, with D perhaps matching TRBD1 (5 bases). The V end lost 5 bases, the J end lost 3 bases, and 14 bases lay between the germline ends. The CDR3 spans 15 residues. Germline values: CDR1 MNHEY, CDR2 SMNVEV (reference sequence). CDR3 bases: TGTGCCAGCAGTCTAGTGCCAGGGTTCAATCAGCCCCAGCATTTT. Translation gives CASSLVPGFNQPQHF.

This chain joins TRBV7-9 and TRBJ2-1; D may correspond to TRBD1 or TRBD2 (5 bases each). Germline values: CDR1 SEHNR, CDR2 FQNEAQ (reference sequence). CDR3 length equals 16 residues. V lost 4 bases, J lost 1 base, and 14 bases lay in between. CDR3 amino acids: CASSSWDRISYNEQFF. The CDR3 DNA follows: TGTGCCAGCAGCTCCTGGGACCGAATTTCCTACAATGAGCAGTTCTTC.